This T cell receptor (beta chain) was identified in a study of blood T cell repertoires in COVID-19. Study overall: Acute-phase and convalescent COVID-19 samples originated in the United States, Italy and Spain. T cells, B-cell-depleted T cells, or PBMCs supplied cDNA or gDNA.

How the authors handled the data: Amplification with reference gene primers provided the estimates of nucleated cell counts. Clones were sequenced by immunoSEQ multiplex PCR, and TCRdb holds only the in-frame ones, with some missing. The V and J calls and clone size are taken from that table; D and trimming were inferred from the DNA. The data show more than 50,000 clones, with over 80% seen just once and about 2% held by the top ten. J was trimmed by 3 bases and V by 3 bases; bases with no gene match: 4. The CDR3 covers 14 residues. Germline CDR1 and CDR2: SQVTM and ANQGSEA. The TCR originated in an older woman with acute or convalescent COVID-19. The chain carries TRBV29-1 and TRBJ2-3, with 9 bases fitting TRBD2. The sample was peripheral blood. Written as DNA, the CDR3 is TGCAGCGTTGACCAGCGGGGGGTTACAGATACGCAGTATTTT. This gives the protein CSVDQRGVTDTQYF.